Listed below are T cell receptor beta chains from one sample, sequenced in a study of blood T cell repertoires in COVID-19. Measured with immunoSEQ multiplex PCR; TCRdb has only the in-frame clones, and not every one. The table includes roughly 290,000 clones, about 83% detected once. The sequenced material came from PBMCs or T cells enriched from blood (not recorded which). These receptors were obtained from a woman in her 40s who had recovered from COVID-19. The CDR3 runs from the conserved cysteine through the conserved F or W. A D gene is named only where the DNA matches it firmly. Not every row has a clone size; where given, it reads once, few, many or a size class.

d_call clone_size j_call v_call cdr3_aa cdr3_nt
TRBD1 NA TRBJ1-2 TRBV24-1 CATSDPGQGVYGYTF TGTGCCACCAGTGACCCCGGACAGGGGGTATACGGCTACACCTTC
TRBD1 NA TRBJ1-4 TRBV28 CASRPDRASPQSNEKLFF TGTGCCAGCAGACCGGACAGGGCGAGCCCGCAAAGTAATGAAAAACTGTTTTTT
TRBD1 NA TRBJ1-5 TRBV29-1 CSVASTGGYQHF TGCAGCGTGGCAAGTACAGGGGGCTATCAGCATTTT
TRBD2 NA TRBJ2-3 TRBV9 CASSGLAGESTDTQYF TGTGCCAGCAGCGGACTAGCGGGAGAGAGCACAGATACGCAGTATTTT
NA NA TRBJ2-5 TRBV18 CASSPAGVLETQYF TGTGCCAGCTCACCGGCAGGGGTGTTAGAGACCCAGTACTTC
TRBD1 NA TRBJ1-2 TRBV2 CASSEGQGRYTF TGTGCCAGCAGTGAAGGACAGGGCCGCTACACCTTC
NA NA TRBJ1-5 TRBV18 CASSPRRVGSNQPQHF TGTGCCAGCTCACCACGCAGGGTCGGTAGCAATCAGCCCCAGCATTTT
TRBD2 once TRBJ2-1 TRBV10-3 CAISETASGRSYTSSYNEQFF TGTGCCATCAGTGAGACGGCCAGCGGGAGGTCGTACACGAGCTCCTACAATGAGCAGTTCTTC
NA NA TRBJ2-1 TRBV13 CASSLLGGVATSSYNEQFF TGTGCCAGCAGCTTATTAGGCGGGGTAGCAACCTCGTCCTACAATGAGCAGTTCTTC
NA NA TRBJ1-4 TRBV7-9 CASSRAGAGVDEKLFF TGTGCCAGCAGCCGGGCGGGCGCAGGGGTTGATGAAAAACTGTTTTTT
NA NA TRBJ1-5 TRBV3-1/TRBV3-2 CASSQDPRDQPQHF TGTGCCAGCAGCCAAGACCCCAGGGATCAGCCCCAGCATTTT
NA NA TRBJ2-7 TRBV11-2 CASSLQGYEQYF TGTGCCAGCAGCTTACAGGGTTACGAGCAGTACTTC
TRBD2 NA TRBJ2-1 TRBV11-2 CASSLVGGLVDEQFF TGTGCCAGCAGCTTAGTGGGGGGACTAGTCGATGAGCAGTTCTTC
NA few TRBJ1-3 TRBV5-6 CASSPNWDKPGNTIYF TGTGCCAGCAGCCCGAATTGGGACAAACCTGGAAACACCATATATTTT
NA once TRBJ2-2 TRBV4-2 CASSQGGGANTGELFF TGTGCCAGCAGCCAAGGGGGCGGAGCTAACACCGGGGAGCTGTTTTTT
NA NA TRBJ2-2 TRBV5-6 CASTTIASGELFF TGTGCCAGCACCACGATAGCGTCCGGGGAGCTGTTTTTT
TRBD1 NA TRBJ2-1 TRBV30 CAWSGDRGRNEQFF TGTGCCTGGAGTGGGGACAGGGGGCGGAATGAGCAGTTCTTC
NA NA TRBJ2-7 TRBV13 CASSQRQANSYEQYF TGTGCCAGCAGCCAACGACAGGCCAACTCCTACGAGCAGTACTTC
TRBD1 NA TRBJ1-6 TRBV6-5 CASSHSGTGYSPLHF TGTGCCAGCAGTCATTCCGGGACAGGGTATTCACCCCTCCACTTT
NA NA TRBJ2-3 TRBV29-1 CSVEASRGTDTQYF TGCAGCGTTGAAGCTAGCCGGGGCACAGATACGCAGTATTTT
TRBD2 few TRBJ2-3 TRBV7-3 CASSLTASGGSGTDTQYF TGTGCCAGCAGCTTAACGGCTAGCGGGGGGAGTGGCACAGATACGCAGTATTTT
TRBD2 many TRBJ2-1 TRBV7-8 CASSLGGRADNEQFF TGTGCCAGCAGCTTAGGCGGGAGAGCGGACAATGAGCAGTTCTTC
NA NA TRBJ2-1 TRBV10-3 CAISEFGTYNEQFF TGTGCCATCAGTGAGTTCGGGACCTACAATGAGCAGTTCTTC
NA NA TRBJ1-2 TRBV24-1 CATSDLQDYGYTF TGTGCCACCAGTGATTTGCAGGACTATGGCTACACCTTC
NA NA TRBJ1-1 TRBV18 CASSLLMRGAFF TGTGCCAGCTCGCTACTCATGAGAGGGGCTTTCTTT
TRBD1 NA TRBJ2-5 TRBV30 CAWDRGPQETQYF TGTGCGTGGGACAGGGGGCCCCAAGAGACCCAGTACTTC
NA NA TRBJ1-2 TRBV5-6 CASSLWRDYGYTF TGTGCCAGCAGCTTGTGGAGGGACTATGGCTACACCTTC
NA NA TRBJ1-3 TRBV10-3 CAISGGAGGNTIYF TGTGCCATCAGTGGTGGGGCTGGTGGAAACACCATATATTTT
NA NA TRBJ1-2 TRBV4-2 CASSQDLVGGTNYGYTF TGTGCCAGCAGCCAAGATCTAGTGGGGGGGACAAACTATGGCTACACCTTC
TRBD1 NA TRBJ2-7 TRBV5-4 CASTVDRVSYEQYF TGTGCCAGCACCGTCGACAGGGTATCCTACGAGCAGTACTTC
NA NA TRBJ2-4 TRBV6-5 CASRPGGTKNIQYF TGTGCCAGCAGACCCGGAGGGACCAAAAACATTCAGTACTTC
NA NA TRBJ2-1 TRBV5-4 CASSLAYPPSSYNEQFF TGTGCCAGCAGCTTGGCCTATCCGCCAAGTTCCTACAATGAGCAGTTCTTC
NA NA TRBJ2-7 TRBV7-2 CASSYDSRGSEQYF TGTGCCAGCAGCTACGACAGCAGGGGCAGCGAGCAGTACTTC
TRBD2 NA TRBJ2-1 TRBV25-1 CASSVTSGYNEQFF TGTGCCAGCAGTGTGACTAGCGGGTACAATGAGCAGTTCTTC
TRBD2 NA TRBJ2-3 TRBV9 CASSVTSGTDTQYF TGTGCCAGCAGCGTCACTAGCGGGACAGATACGCAGTATTTT
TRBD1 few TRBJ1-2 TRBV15 CATSKGRTGAIYTF TGTGCCACCAGCAAAGGACGGACAGGGGCAATCTACACCTTC
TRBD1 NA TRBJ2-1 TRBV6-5 CASGKDRGTYNEQFF TGTGCCAGCGGAAAAGACAGGGGGACGTACAATGAGCAGTTCTTC
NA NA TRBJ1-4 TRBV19 CASTARGGAYGEKLFF TGTGCCAGTACCGCCCGGGGGGGCGCCTACGGTGAAAAACTGTTTTTT
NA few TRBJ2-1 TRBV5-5 CASSLWQGSSYNEQFF TGTGCCAGCAGCTTGTGGCAGGGGAGCTCCTACAATGAGCAGTTCTTC
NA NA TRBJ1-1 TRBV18 CASSPIQRRGTEAFF TGTGCCAGCTCACCGATCCAGAGACGGGGTACTGAAGCTTTCTTT
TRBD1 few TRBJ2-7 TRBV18 CASSPRTGTGEQYF TGTGCCAGCTCACCAAGGACAGGGACGGGTGAGCAGTACTTC
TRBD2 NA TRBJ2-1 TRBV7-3 CASSSGLAGEHEQFF TGTGCCAGCAGCTCGGGACTAGCGGGAGAACATGAGCAGTTCTTC
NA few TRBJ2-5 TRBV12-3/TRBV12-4 CASSLQETQYF TGTGCCAGCAGTCTCCAAGAGACCCAGTACTTC
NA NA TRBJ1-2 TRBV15 CATSRDRYGYTF TGTGCCACCAGCAGAGATCGCTATGGCTACACCTTC
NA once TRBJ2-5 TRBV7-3 CASSLAGQGETQYF TGTGCCAGCAGCCTTGCGGGCCAAGGGGAGACCCAGTACTTC
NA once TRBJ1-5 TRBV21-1 CASSQDLPGTGENQPQHF TGTGCCAGCAGCCAAGACCTTCCCGGGACAGGGGAGAATCAGCCCCAGCATTTT
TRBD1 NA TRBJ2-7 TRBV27 CASSLRDRGNEQYF TGTGCCAGCAGTTTGCGAGACAGGGGAAACGAGCAGTACTTC
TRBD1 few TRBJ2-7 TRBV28 CASSLDRGGYEQYF TGTGCCAGCAGTTTGGACAGGGGGGGATACGAGCAGTACTTC
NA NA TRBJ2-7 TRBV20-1 CSARVIYEQYF TGCAGTGCTAGAGTCATCTACGAGCAGTACTTC
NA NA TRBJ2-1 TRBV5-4 CASSSPLASSYNEQFF TGTGCCAGCAGTTCGCCTCTAGCGTCTTCCTACAATGAGCAGTTCTTC
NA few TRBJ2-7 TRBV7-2 CASSLAGGRSEQYF TGTGCCAGCAGCTTAGCGGGGGGGCGCAGCGAGCAGTACTTC
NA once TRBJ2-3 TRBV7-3 CASSLGGPLDTQYF TGTGCCAGCAGCTTAGGTGGGCCACTGGATACGCAGTATTTT
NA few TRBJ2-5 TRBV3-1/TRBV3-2 CASSQASETQYF TGTGCCAGCAGCCAAGCATCAGAGACCCAGTACTTC
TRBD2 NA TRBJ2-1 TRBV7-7 CASSPGLAGTHEQFF TGTGCTAGCAGCCCGGGACTAGCGGGCACCCATGAGCAGTTCTTC
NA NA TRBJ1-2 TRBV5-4 CASSFRQAFSGYTF TGTGCCAGCAGCTTTCGTCAGGCCTTTTCTGGCTACACCTTC
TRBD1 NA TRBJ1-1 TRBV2 CAGRDSPMNTEAFF TGTGCCGGACGGGACAGTCCGATGAACACTGAAGCTTTCTTT
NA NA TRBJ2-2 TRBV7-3 CASSLTRVGTWDTGELFF TGTGCCAGCAGCTTAACGAGGGTCGGGACATGGGACACCGGGGAGCTGTTTTTT
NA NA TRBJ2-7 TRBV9 CASSQGPTYEQYF TGTGCCAGCTCCCAGGGCCCCACCTACGAGCAGTACTTC
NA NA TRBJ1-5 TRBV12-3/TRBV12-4 CASSKAGVQPQHF TGTGCCAGCAGTAAAGCAGGGGTACAGCCCCAGCATTTT
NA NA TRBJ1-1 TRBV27 CASRRQPNTEAFF TGTGCCAGCCGAAGACAGCCGAACACTGAAGCTTTCTTT